The 10 T cell receptor beta chains below were found in one sample sequenced in a study of control samples from healthy donors and cancer patients. The protocol was immunoSEQ multiplex PCR, while the TCRdb copy is restricted to in-frame clones and leaves out a portion. The sample yields about 74,000 clones, about 88% seen once. The specimen was blood. These receptors came from a woman aged 45 to 65 in good health.

The J gene is TRBJ1-1, the V gene TRBV6-2 or TRBV6-3, with a tentative D call TRBD1 (5 bases). Germline CDR1 and CDR2: MNHEY and SVGEGT. There are 20 residues in the CDR3. The V end was cut by 5 bases, the J end by 1 base, with 29 bases between. CDR3 amino acids: CASSPSPGLPTYRQNTEAFF. The CDR3 bases are TGTGCCAGCAGTCCCTCCCCGGGGCTCCCTACATACCGTCAGAACACTGAAGCTTTCTTT.

This chain links TRBV7-9 with TRBJ1-1, with no clear D. The CDR3 is made up of 12 amino acids. Trimming removed 1 base at V and 7 bases at J, with 7 bases between. Germline CDR1 reads SEHNR; CDR2 reads FQNEAQ (reference sequence). CDR3 residues: CASSLDSGEAFF. The CDR3 coding sequence is TGTGCCAGCAGCTTAGATTCGGGTGAAGCTTTCTTT.

The gene calls are TRBV18 and TRBJ1-3; TRBD1 might be the D (6 bases). This CDR3 is 13 amino acids long. V was cut by 6 bases and J by 7 bases, with 13 bases left in between. Germline V lookup: CDR1 KGHSH, CDR2 LQKENI. The CDR3 loop is CASSRTGINTIYF. The CDR3, as DNA: TGTGCCAGCTCCCGTACAGGGATCAACACCATATATTTT. The whole variable domain, remainder taken from reference TRBV18 and TRBJ1-3, is NAGVMQNPRHLVRRRGQEARLRCSPMKGHSHVYWYRQLPEEGLKFMVYLQKENIIDESGMPKERFSAEFPKEGPSILRIQQVVRGDSAAYFCASSRTGINTIYFGEGSWLTVV.

This chain uses TRBV11-2 with TRBJ1-1, with 8 bases aligning to TRBD1. The length of the CDR3 is 19 residues. After removal of 0 bases from V and 2 bases from J, the junction contained 14 bases not matched to a gene. Germline V lookup: CDR1 SGHAT, CDR2 FQNNGV. The CDR3 sequence: CASSLDVLRQGRLNTEAFF. The CDR3 bases are TGTGCCAGCAGCTTAGATGTGCTTAGACAGGGGAGGCTAAACACTGAAGCTTTCTTT.

The chain's CDR3 is CASSPAQGLAGAFF. CDR3 DNA sequence: TGTGCCAGCTCACCAGCGCAGGGACTAGCTGGGGCTTTCTTT. The rearrangement joins TRBV18 to TRBJ1-1, with D possibly being TRBD1 (5 bases). Germline-derived CDR1 and CDR2 are KGHSH and LQKENI. The V gene lost 2 bases and the J gene lost 11 bases, with 18 bases spanning the gap. The CDR3 has 14 residues.

V usage is TRBV9 and J usage is TRBJ2-6; perhaps TRBD1 as D (6 bases). V lost 0 bases, J lost 0 bases, and 22 bases lay in between. The CDR3 loop spans 21 amino acids. The V gene's germline CDR1 is SGDLS and CDR2 YYNGEE. The CDR3 is CASSVEKRGTGLFSGANVLTF. The CDR3 DNA follows: TGTGCCAGCAGCGTAGAAAAAAGGGGAACAGGGCTTTTCTCTGGGGCCAACGTCCTGACTTTC.

This chain connects TRBV2 to TRBJ1-5; no clear D gene. Per germline, CDR1 SNHLY and CDR2 FYNNEI. The V end lost 5 bases, the J end lost 7 bases, and 9 bases lay between the germline ends. The CDR3 has 12 amino acids. In DNA form, the CDR3 reads TGTGCCAGCAGTCTACAAGGCCAGCCCCAGCATTTT. Amino acids: CASSLQGQPQHF.

This rearrangement joins TRBV7-2 to TRBJ1-2, with a possible D match to TRBD1 (6 bases). Trimming shortened V by 4 bases and J by 6 bases, and 15 bases separated the two germline ends. CDR3 length: 14 amino acids. Germline V CDR1 and CDR2: SGHTA, FQGNSA. CDR3 nucleotides: TGTGCCAGCAGCTGGGGGACACCCTCGGATGGCTACACCTTC. Its translation: CASSWGTPSDGYTF.

This CDR3 reads CASKRDYNVYGYTF. The CDR3 DNA follows: TGTGCCAGTAAGCGGGACTATAACGTCTATGGCTACACCTTC. The V gene is TRBV19, the J gene TRBJ1-2, with a tentative D call TRBD1 (5 bases). Per germline, CDR1 LNHDA and CDR2 SQIVND (reference sequence). The V end lost 7 bases, the J end lost 4 bases, and 16 bases lay between the germline ends. CDR3 length equals 14 residues.

The genes are TRBV30 and TRBJ1-5; no firm D call. Germline V lookup: CDR1 GTSNPN, CDR2 SVGIG (reference sequence). V gave up 1 base and J gave up 2 bases, with 9 bases separating them. CDR3 length equals 14 residues. The CDR3 region has the DNA TGTGCCTGGAGTGAAACTCAAGGCAATCAGCCCCAGCATTTT. Its translation: CAWSETQGNQPQHF. Variable domain in full (rest from reference TRBV30 and TRBJ1-5): SQTIHQWPATLVQPVGSPLSLECTVEGTSNPNLYWYRQAAGRGLQLLFYSVGIGQISSEVPQNLSASRPQDRQFILSSKKLLLSDSGFYLCAWSETQGNQPQHFGDGTRLSIL.